This T cell receptor (beta chain) was found in a study of CD8 T cells in ankylosing spondylitis. Study observations and caveats: The clones that were linked to disease were reported to be significantly enriched in matched synovial fluid samples from ankylosing spondylitis patients.

This clonotype was seen at least ten times. The antigen remains undetermined. The germline gives CDR1 GTSNPN, CDR2 SVGIG (reference sequence). The CDR3 totals 14 residues. The V end lost 6 bases, the J end lost 5 bases, and 16 bases lay between the germline ends. TCRdb independently ran MiXCR on the 5' RACE reads; one entry per CDR3 protein. There are about 140,000 distinct CDR3 sequences in the sample; roughly 8% occur only once, and approximately 7% lies in the top ten. The origin of this receptor is a male donor with ankylosing spondylitis. Sample: synovial fluid, either unsorted or a sorted T cell fraction (not recorded which). V usage is TRBV30 and J usage is TRBJ2-2; no definite D call. As DNA, the CDR3 is TGTGCCTGTAGCCGACAAGCCGGGACCGGGGAGCTGTTTTTT. Amino acid sequence: CACSRQAGTGELFF.